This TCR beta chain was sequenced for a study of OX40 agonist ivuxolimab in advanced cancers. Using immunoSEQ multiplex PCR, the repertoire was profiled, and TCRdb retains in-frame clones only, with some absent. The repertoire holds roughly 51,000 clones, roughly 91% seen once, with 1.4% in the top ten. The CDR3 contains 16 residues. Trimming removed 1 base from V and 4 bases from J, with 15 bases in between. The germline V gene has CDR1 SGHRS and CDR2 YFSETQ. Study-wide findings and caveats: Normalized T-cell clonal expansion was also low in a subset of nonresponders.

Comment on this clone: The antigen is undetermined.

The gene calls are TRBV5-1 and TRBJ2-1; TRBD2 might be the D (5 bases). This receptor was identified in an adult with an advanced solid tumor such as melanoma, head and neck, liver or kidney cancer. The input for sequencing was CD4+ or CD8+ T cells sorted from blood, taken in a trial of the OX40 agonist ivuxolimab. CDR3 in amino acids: CASSLWAQPGYNEQFF. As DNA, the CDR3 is TGCGCCAGCAGCTTGTGGGCCCAACCGGGGTACAATGAGCAGTTCTTC.